This T cell receptor beta chain was documented in a study of blood T cell repertoires in COVID-19. For the study at large: The origin of the acute and convalescent COVID-19 samples was the United States, Italy and Spain.

In the original processing: For nucleated cells, counts were estimated from reference gene primer amplification. The assay was immunoSEQ multiplex PCR, and TCRdb's table has in-frame clones only and misses some. The V and J calls and the clone size are those of that table, but D and trimming were determined from the DNA. The sample records about 83,000 clones, 80% to 90% being singletons. The clonotype comes from a human donor in a cohort sampled during active COVID-19. The sample taken for sequencing was peripheral blood.

The CDR3 bases are TGCGCCAGCAACGGATGGACTAGCGGGAGTGAGACCCAGTACTTC. Residues: CASNGWTSGSETQYF. The V call is TRBV5-1, the J call TRBJ2-5; the match to TRBD2 covers 13 bases. V lost 6 bases and J lost 5; bases outside the gene matches: 7. Germline-derived CDR1 and CDR2 are SGHRS and YFSETQ. The CDR3 totals 15 residues.